This paragraph covers one T cell receptor beta chain sequence. Trimming took 6 bases from V and 5 from J, leaving 7 bases between them. The CDR3 contains 11 residues. Germline values: CDR1 SGHDT, CDR2 YYEEEE. The entry originates in a study of blood T cell repertoires in COVID-19. Using immunoSEQ multiplex PCR, the repertoire was profiled, and TCRdb retains in-frame clones only, with some absent. Of under 200,000 clones listed, more than 70% are singletons. Specimen: PBMCs or T cells enriched from blood (not recorded which). The chain has TRBV5-6 and TRBJ2-3; D not certain. This sequence originates from a man aged 55 to 70 who had recovered from COVID-19. This chain's CDR3 is CASNRGDTQYF. As DNA, the CDR3 is TGTGCCAGCAACCGCGGAGATACGCAGTATTTT. Combining the CDR3 with reference TRBV5-6 and TRBJ2-3 gives the whole variable domain DAGVTQSPTHLIKTRGQQVTLRCSPKSGHDTVSWYQQALGQGPQFIFQYYEEEERQRGNFPDRFSGHQFPNYSSELNVNALLLGDSALYLCASNRGDTQYFGPGTRLTVL.